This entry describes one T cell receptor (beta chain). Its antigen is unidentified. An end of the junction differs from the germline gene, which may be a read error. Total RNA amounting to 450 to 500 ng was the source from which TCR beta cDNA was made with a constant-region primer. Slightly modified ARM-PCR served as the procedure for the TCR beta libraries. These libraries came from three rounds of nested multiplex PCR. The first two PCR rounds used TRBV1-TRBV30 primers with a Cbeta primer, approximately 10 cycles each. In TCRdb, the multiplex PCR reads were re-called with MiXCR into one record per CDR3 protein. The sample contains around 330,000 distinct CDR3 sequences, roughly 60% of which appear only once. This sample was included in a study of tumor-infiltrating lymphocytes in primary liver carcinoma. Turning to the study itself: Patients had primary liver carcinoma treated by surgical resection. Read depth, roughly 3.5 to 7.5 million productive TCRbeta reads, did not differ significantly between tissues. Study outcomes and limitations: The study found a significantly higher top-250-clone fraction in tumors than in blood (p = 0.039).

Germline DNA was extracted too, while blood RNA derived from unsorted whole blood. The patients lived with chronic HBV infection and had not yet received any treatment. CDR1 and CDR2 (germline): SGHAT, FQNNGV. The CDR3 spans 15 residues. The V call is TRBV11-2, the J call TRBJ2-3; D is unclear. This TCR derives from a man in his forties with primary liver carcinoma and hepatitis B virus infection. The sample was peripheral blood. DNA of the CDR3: TGTGCCAGCAGCTTAGTGCCCCCTAACACAGACACGCGGCATTTT. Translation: CASSLVPPNTDTRHF. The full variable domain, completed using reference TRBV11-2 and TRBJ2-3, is EAGVAQSPRYKIIEKRQSVAFWCNPISGHATLYWYQQILGQGPKLLIQFQNNGVVDDSQLPKDRFSAERLKGVDSTLKIQPAKLEDSAVYLCASSLVPPNTDTRHFGPGTRLTVL.